A single sample gave rise to the 7 T cell receptor beta chains below, sequenced in a study of control samples from healthy donors and cancer patients. Assay: immunoSEQ multiplex PCR; the TCRdb copy retains only in-frame clones and omits some. The sample lists more than 110,000 clones, around 90% occurring once. Sequenced: blood. The receptors stem from a man in his thirties or forties in good health.

A note on this clone: The same CDR3 also results from other DNA sequences found in this sample. This chain joins TRBV5-4 and TRBJ2-3; no reliable D call. This CDR3 region has 12 residues. Trimming took off 0 bases at V and 2 bases at J, with 1 base between the two ends. Germline CDR1 and CDR2: SGHNT and YYREEE (reference sequence). This chain's CDR3 is CASSLVTDTQYF. DNA for the CDR3: TGTGCCAGCAGCTTGGTCACAGATACGCAGTATTTT.

The chain couples TRBV6-5 to TRBJ1-5; D might be TRBD1 (5 bases). CDR3 length: 13 amino acids. V was shortened by 8 bases and J by 3 bases, with 11 bases between the two germline ends. Germline V gene data show CDR1 as MNHEY and CDR2 as SVGAGI. The CDR3 nucleotides are TGTGCCAGCTCAGACAGCCTCAATCAGCCCCAGCATTTT. Translation gives CASSDSLNQPQHF.

The chain joins TRBV15 to TRBJ2-7, with 11 bases identical to TRBD1. Germline V CDR1 and CDR2: LNHNV, YYDKDF (reference sequence). The CDR3 consists of 16 residues. V dropped 3 bases and J dropped 3; count of bases not matched to a gene: 7. CDR3 bases: TGTGCCACCAGCAGGGAATCCGGGACAGGGGGCTACGAGCAGTACTTC. Its protein product is CATSRESGTGGYEQYF.

The V call is TRBV3-1 (or the pseudogene TRBV3-2), the J call TRBJ1-1; D remains unclear. CDR3 length: 14 residues. Germline V gives CDR1 LGHDT, CDR2 YNNKEL (reference sequence). Trimming cost V 6 bases and J 0 bases, with 11 bases left between them. CDR3 sequence: CASRAPEMNTEAFF. CDR3 in DNA: TGTGCCAGCAGGGCACCAGAAATGAACACTGAAGCTTTCTTT.

The chain is built from TRBV5-1 and TRBJ1-2; possibly TRBD1 for D (6 bases). There are 13 residues in the CDR3. V was cut by 4 bases and J by 2 bases, with 9 bases left in between. Per the germline V gene, CDR1 is SGHRS and CDR2 is YFSETQ. CDR3 sequence: CASSPGQNYGYTF. CDR3 bases: TGCGCCAGCAGCCCGGGACAAAACTATGGCTACACCTTC.

The chain uses TRBV28 and TRBJ2-5, with 11 positions matching TRBD1. V shed 0 bases, J shed 4 bases, and the junction held 4 bases outside the gene matches. Germline lookup yields CDR1 MDHEN and CDR2 SYDVKM. The CDR3 is 16 amino acids. DNA for the CDR3: TGTGCCAGCAGTTTATGGCCCGGACAGGGGGCAGAGACCCAGTACTTC. Protein product: CASSLWPGQGAETQYF.

V and J are TRBV28 and TRBJ1-2; D not resolved. V lost 5 bases and J lost 0, with 16 bases in between. There are 16 residues in the CDR3. Germline V gene data show CDR1 as MDHEN and CDR2 as SYDVKM. CDR3 protein: CASSPPRGITNYGYTF. The DNA for the CDR3 is TGTGCCAGCAGTCCTCCGCGGGGAATAACTAACTATGGCTACACCTTC.